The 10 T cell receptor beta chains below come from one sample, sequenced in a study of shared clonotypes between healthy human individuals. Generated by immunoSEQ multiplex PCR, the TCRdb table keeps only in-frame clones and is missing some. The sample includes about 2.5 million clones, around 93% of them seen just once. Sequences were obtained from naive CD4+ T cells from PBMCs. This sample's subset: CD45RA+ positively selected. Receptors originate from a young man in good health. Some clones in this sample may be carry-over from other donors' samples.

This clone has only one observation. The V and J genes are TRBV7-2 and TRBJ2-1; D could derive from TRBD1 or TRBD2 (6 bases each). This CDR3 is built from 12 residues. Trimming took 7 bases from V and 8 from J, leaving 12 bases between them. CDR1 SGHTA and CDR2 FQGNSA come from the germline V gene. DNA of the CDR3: TGTGCCAGCAACCAAAGGGGGGATGAGCAGTTCTTC. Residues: CASNQRGDEQFF.

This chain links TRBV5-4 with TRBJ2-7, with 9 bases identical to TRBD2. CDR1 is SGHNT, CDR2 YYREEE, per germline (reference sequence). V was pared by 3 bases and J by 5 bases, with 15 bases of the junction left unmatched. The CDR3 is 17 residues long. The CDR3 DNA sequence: TGTGCCAGCAGCTCCCCAGCGGGAGGATCCTTTAGGGACGAGCAGTACTTC. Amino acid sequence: CASSSPAGGSFRDEQYF.

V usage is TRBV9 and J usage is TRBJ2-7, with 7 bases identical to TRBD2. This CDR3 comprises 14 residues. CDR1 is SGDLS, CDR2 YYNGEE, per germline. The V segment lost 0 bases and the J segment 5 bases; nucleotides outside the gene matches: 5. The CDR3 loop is CASSVVAGVDEQYF. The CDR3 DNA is TGTGCCAGCAGCGTAGTGGCGGGAGTGGACGAGCAGTACTTC. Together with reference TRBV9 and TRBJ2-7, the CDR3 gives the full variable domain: DSGVTQTPKHLITATGQRVTLRCSPRSGDLSVYWYQQSLDQGLQFLIQYYNGEERAKGNILERFSAQQFPDLHSELNLSSLELGDSALYFCASSVVAGVDEQYFGPGTRLTVT.

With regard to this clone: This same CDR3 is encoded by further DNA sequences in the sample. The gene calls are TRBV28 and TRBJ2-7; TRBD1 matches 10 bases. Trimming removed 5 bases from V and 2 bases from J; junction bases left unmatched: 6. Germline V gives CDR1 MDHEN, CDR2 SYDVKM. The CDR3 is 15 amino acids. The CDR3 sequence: CASSSGQGGPYEQYF. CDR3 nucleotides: TGTGCCAGCAGTAGCGGACAGGGGGGGCCCTACGAGCAGTACTTC.

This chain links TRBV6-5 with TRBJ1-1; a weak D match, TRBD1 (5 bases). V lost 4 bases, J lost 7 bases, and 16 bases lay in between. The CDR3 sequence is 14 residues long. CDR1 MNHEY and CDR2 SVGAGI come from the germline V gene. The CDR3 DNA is TGTGCCAGCAGTTCACCGGGGGAGACCCTTGAAGCTTTCTTT. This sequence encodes CASSSPGETLEAFF.

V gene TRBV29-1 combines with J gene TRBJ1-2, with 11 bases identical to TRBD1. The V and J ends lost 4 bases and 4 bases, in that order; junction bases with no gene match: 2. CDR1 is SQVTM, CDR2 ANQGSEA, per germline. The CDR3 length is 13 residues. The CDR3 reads CSVGDRGTYGYTF. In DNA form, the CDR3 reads TGCAGCGTTGGGGACAGGGGGACCTATGGCTACACCTTC.

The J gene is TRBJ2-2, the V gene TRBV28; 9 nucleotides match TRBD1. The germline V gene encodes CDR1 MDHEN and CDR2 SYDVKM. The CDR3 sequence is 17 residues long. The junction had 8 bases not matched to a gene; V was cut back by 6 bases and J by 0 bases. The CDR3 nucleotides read TGTGCCAGCAGCCCTGGACAGGGGAAGGCGAACACCGGGGAGCTGTTTTTT. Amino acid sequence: CASSPGQGKANTGELFF.

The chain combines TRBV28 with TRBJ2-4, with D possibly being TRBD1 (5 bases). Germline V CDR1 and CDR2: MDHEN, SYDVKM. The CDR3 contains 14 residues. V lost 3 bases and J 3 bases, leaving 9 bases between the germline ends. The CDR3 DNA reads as TGTGCCAGCAGTTTTCACCAGGGCAAAAACATTCAGTACTTC. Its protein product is CASSFHQGKNIQYF.

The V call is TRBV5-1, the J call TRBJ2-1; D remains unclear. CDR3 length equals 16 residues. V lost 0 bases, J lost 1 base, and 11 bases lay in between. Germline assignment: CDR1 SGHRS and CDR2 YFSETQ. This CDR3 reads CASSLGQSRSYNEQFF. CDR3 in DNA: TGCGCCAGCAGCTTGGGTCAGAGCCGTTCCTACAATGAGCAGTTCTTC.

CDR3 nucleotides: TGCGCCAGCAGTCCGGACGGAGACAAAAACATTCAGTACTTC. Translation: CASSPDGDKNIQYF. The chain employs TRBV5-1 and TRBJ2-4; D remains unclear. The V end was cut by 5 bases, the J end by 3 bases, with 12 bases between. CDR3 size: 14 residues. Germline CDR1 reads SGHRS; CDR2 reads YFSETQ.